These 21 T cell receptor beta chains came from one sample sequenced in a study of control samples from healthy donors and cancer patients. Measured with immunoSEQ multiplex PCR; TCRdb has only the in-frame clones, and not every one. The sample consists of under 450,000 clones, approximately 90% of them appearing once. The specimen was PBMCs. Every receptor here comes from a man aged 40-49 years with head and neck cancer.

This rearrangement joins TRBV3-1 (or the pseudogene TRBV3-2) to TRBJ1-2; no clear D gene. Per germline, CDR1 LGHDT and CDR2 YNNKEL (reference sequence). This CDR3 is built from 12 residues. Trimming shortened V by 0 bases and J by 13 bases, and 12 bases separated the two germline ends. This chain's CDR3 is CASSQEDLGLTF. In nucleotides, the CDR3 is TGTGCCAGCAGCCAAGAGGACCTGGGCCTCACCTTC.

The rearrangement links TRBV30 to TRBJ2-5, with 7 bases fitting TRBD1. CDR1 and CDR2 (germline): GTSNPN, SVGIG (reference sequence). J gave up 5 bases and V 5 bases, and 8 bases lay outside the gene matches. The CDR3 covers 13 residues. The chain's CDR3 is CAWGTEGWETQYF. For the CDR3, the DNA is TGTGCCTGGGGGACAGAGGGCTGGGAGACCCAGTACTTC. Using reference TRBV30 and TRBJ2-5 for the parts outside the CDR3, the full variable domain is SQTIHQWPATLVQPVGSPLSLECTVEGTSNPNLYWYRQAAGRGLQLLFYSVGIGQISSEVPQNLSASRPQDRQFILSSKKLLLSDSGFYLCAWGTEGWETQYFGPGTRLLVL.

This clone occurred a few times. The J gene is TRBJ2-1, the V gene TRBV28; D is ambiguous. The CDR3 is made up of 15 amino acids. The germline gives CDR1 MDHEN, CDR2 SYDVKM. V shed 1 base and J shed 5 bases, with 12 bases lying between them. The CDR3: CASSLSTSRHNEQFF. The CDR3 nucleotides are TGTGCCAGCAGTTTATCCACCTCCCGACACAATGAGCAGTTCTTC.

V and J are TRBV2 and TRBJ2-3, with D possibly being TRBD2 (5 bases). With 0 bases removed from V and 6 bases from J, the gap between germline ends came to 10 bases. The CDR3 sequence is 14 residues long. Germline loops: CDR1 SNHLY, CDR2 FYNNEI. The CDR3 DNA sequence: TGTGCCAGCAGTGAAGCGCGGGCTTCCGATACGCAGTATTTT. This sequence encodes CASSEARASDTQYF.

V gene TRBV30 combines with J gene TRBJ2-7, with D perhaps matching TRBD1 (6 bases). The V end was cut by 4 bases, the J end by 3 bases, with 19 bases between. Germline V CDR1 and CDR2: GTSNPN, SVGIG (reference sequence). The CDR3 covers 15 residues. Here the CDR3 reads CAWTLQGRGNYEQYF. CDR3 DNA: TGTGCCTGGACCTTACAGGGCAGGGGAAACTACGAGCAGTACTTC.

The chain uses TRBV6-5 and TRBJ1-1, with 7 bases aligning to TRBD1. This CDR3 has 14 amino acids. V trimming: 8 bases; J trimming: 6 bases; junction bases outside the gene matches: 12. Per germline, CDR1 MNHEY and CDR2 SVGAGI. This chain's CDR3 is CASRTVDREAEAFF. DNA of the CDR3: TGTGCCAGCCGGACCGTTGACAGGGAGGCTGAAGCTTTCTTT.

The chain recombines TRBV5-1 with TRBJ2-5; TRBD2 matches at 13 bases. CDR1 and CDR2 (germline): SGHRS, YFSETQ. Trimming removed 3 bases from V and 4 bases from J; junction bases left unmatched: 3. This CDR3 is built from 15 residues. The CDR3 spells CASSSLAGGPETQYF. CDR3 bases: TGCGCCAGCAGCTCACTAGCGGGAGGGCCAGAGACCCAGTACTTC.

V and J are TRBV18 and TRBJ2-2, with 7 bases matching TRBD2. The V and J ends lost 0 bases and 4 bases, in that order; junction bases with no gene match: 8. The CDR3 contains 17 residues. Germline CDR1 and CDR2: KGHSH and LQKENI. CDR3 amino acids: CASSPPPRASGTGELFF. DNA for the CDR3: TGTGCCAGCTCACCACCCCCCCGGGCTAGCGGCACCGGGGAGCTGTTTTTT. The variable domain in full, with the rest retrieved from reference TRBV18 and TRBJ2-2, is NAGVMQNPRHLVRRRGQEARLRCSPMKGHSHVYWYRQLPEEGLKFMVYLQKENIIDESGMPKERFSAEFPKEGPSILRIQQVVRGDSAAYFCASSPPPRASGTGELFFGEGSRLTVL.

The chain recombines TRBV2 with TRBJ2-7, with 12 nucleotides matching TRBD2. The CDR3 runs to 15 residues. Germline lookup yields CDR1 SNHLY and CDR2 FYNNEI. Trimming at V came to 5 bases and at J to 6 bases, leaving 8 bases not matched to a gene. CDR3 residues: CASSRLAGAASEQYF. CDR3 nucleotide sequence: TGTGCCAGCAGTAGACTAGCGGGAGCCGCGAGCGAGCAGTACTTC.

CDR3 sequence: CASSRPTPASADTQYF. Written as DNA, the CDR3 is TGTGCCAGTAGCCGGCCGACCCCCGCCTCAGCAGATACGCAGTATTTT. The chain joins TRBV19 to TRBJ2-3; D is unclear. The V and J ends lost 6 bases and 4 bases respectively, with 20 bases between them. Germline assignment: CDR1 LNHDA and CDR2 SQIVND (reference sequence). CDR3 length equals 16 residues.

The chain uses TRBV7-3 and TRBJ1-2; D is possibly TRBD1 (6 bases). The V gene's germline CDR1 is SGHTA and CDR2 FQGTGA. V lost 5 bases and J 3 bases, leaving 13 bases between the germline ends. The CDR3 spans 14 residues. CDR3 loop: CASSPGESHYGYTF. CDR3 bases: TGTGCCAGCAGCCCAGGGGAGTCTCACTATGGCTACACCTTC.

The genes are TRBV5-4 and TRBJ2-5; D unresolved. Germline assignment: CDR1 SGHNT and CDR2 YYREEE (reference sequence). This CDR3 comprises 13 residues. The V end was cut by 2 bases, the J end by 5 bases, with 10 bases between. The CDR3 loop is CASSLGARETQYF. CDR3 nucleotide sequence: TGTGCCAGCAGCTTAGGCGCGAGGGAGACCCAGTACTTC.

The chain links TRBV7-2 to TRBJ1-5, with D possibly TRBD1 on 6 matching bases. The CDR3 length is 15 residues. With 8 bases removed from V and 8 bases from J, the gap between germline ends came to 22 bases. Germline assignment: CDR1 SGHTA and CDR2 FQGNSA. CDR3 sequence reads: CASPPPGHALEPQHF. The CDR3, as DNA: TGTGCCAGCCCCCCTCCGGGACACGCTTTGGAGCCCCAGCATTTT.

This chain links TRBV6-2 or TRBV6-3 with TRBJ1-1, with TRBD1 as a possible D gene (5 bases). V lost 7 bases and J lost 0, with 12 bases in between. CDR3 size: 14 residues. Germline V gene sequence: CDR1 MNHEY, CDR2 SVGEGT. Here the CDR3 reads CASTPDTMNTEAFF. The CDR3, as DNA: TGTGCCAGCACCCCGGACACCATGAACACTGAAGCTTTCTTT.

In the case of this clone: One junction end disagrees with the germline gene, perhaps due to a read error. The chain couples TRBV7-7 to TRBJ2-5; weak D call: TRBD1 (5 bases). Germline V gene data show CDR1 as SSHAT and CDR2 as FNYEAQ (reference sequence). The CDR3 consists of 14 residues. The CDR3 sequence is CASSRLAGQETQYF. The CDR3 DNA reads TGTGCTAGCAGCCGACTGGCAGGGCAAGAGACCCAGTACTTC.

This chain uses TRBV2 with TRBJ2-5; 7 nucleotides line up with TRBD1. This CDR3 has 15 residues. V was clipped by 1 base and J by 5 bases; unmatched bases: 7. Germline V gene sequence: CDR1 SNHLY, CDR2 FYNNEI. Written as DNA, the CDR3 is TGTGCCAGCAGTGAAGTGAAGGGGGCCTGGGAGACCCAGTACTTC. Its translation is CASSEVKGAWETQYF.

V and J are TRBV4-1 and TRBJ2-3, with 8 nucleotides matching TRBD1. CDR1 MGHRA and CDR2 YSYEKL come from the germline V gene. The CDR3 runs 12 residues. J gave up 6 bases and V 4 bases, and 0 bases lay outside the gene matches. DNA of the CDR3: TGCGCCAGCAGCCGGGACAGGGATACGCAGTATTTT. Its translation is CASSRDRDTQYF.

V usage is TRBV5-6 and J usage is TRBJ1-6, with TRBD1 matching over 9 bases. The length of the CDR3 is 14 residues. From germline, CDR1 is SGHDT and CDR2 YYEEEE. V gave up 2 bases and J gave up 10 bases; unmatched junction bases: 4. The CDR3 protein is CASSLTGGGSPLHF. CDR3 coding DNA: TGTGCCAGCAGCTTAACAGGGGGCGGATCACCCCTCCACTTT.

V usage is TRBV5-1 and J usage is TRBJ1-5; D is unresolved. CDR1 is SGHRS and CDR2 is YFSETQ in the germline V gene. The V and J ends lost 7 bases and 5 bases respectively, with 13 bases between them. The CDR3 length is 13 residues. As DNA, the CDR3 is TGCGCCAGCCGAAGGGCACGCGATCAGCCCCAGCATTTT. Encoded protein: CASRRARDQPQHF.

The rearrangement joins TRBV7-9 to TRBJ1-2; D is unclear. Germline V gene data show CDR1 as SEHNR and CDR2 as FQNEAQ (reference sequence). With 7 bases removed from V and 8 bases from J, the gap between germline ends came to 14 bases. The CDR3 runs 12 residues. CDR3 sequence: CASTHGVRGYTF. The CDR3 region has the DNA TGTGCCAGCACCCACGGAGTACGGGGCTACACCTTC.

With regard to this clone: Different DNA sequences within this sample yield the same CDR3. CDR3 in DNA: TGTGCCAGCAGTTTCGGGCGAGGCAATCAGCCCCAGCATTTT. Residues: CASSFGRGNQPQHF. This chain joins TRBV27 and TRBJ1-5, with D uncertain. CDR1 MNHEY and CDR2 SMNVEV come from the germline V gene (reference sequence). V lost 3 bases and J 2 bases, leaving 8 bases between the germline ends. The CDR3 is 14 residues long.